The next 24 T cell receptor beta chains were all read from a single sample in a study of blood T cells in healthy people across ages. Primers used in a second PCR of roughly 6 to 11 cycles were a sample-barcoded 5' primer and a J-beta primer mix. From the 5' RACE reads, TCRdb called clonotypes with MiXCR, one entry per CDR3 protein. The table records some 730,000 distinct CDR3 sequences, about 20% of them present only once. Sequences were obtained from blood. These TCRs come from a man aged 65 to 85 in good health.

The rearrangement uses TRBV5-1 and TRBJ2-2; no clear D. CDR3 length: 15 amino acids. Per germline, CDR1 SGHRS and CDR2 YFSETQ. Between the trimmed V and J ends, which lost 0 bases and 6 bases, there was a span of 12 bases. The DNA of the CDR3 is TGCGCCAGCAGCTTGGTCCCCGTGGTCTCCGGGGAGCTGTTTTTT. Translated, it gives CASSLVPVVSGELFF.

The table lists this clonotype with a few counts. The V gene is TRBV6-5, the J gene TRBJ2-7; possibly TRBD1 or TRBD2 for D (5 bases each). Germline CDR1 MNHEY, CDR2 SVGAGI. The CDR3 contains 14 residues. Deletions cut 4 bases from V and 7 bases from J, with 17 bases between. The CDR3 loop reads CASSLGPTKREQYF. The CDR3 DNA sequence: TGTGCCAGCAGTTTGGGACCCACCAAGAGGGAGCAGTACTTC.

The chain recombines TRBV20-1 with TRBJ1-1; perhaps TRBD1 as D (6 bases). The CDR3 has 15 residues. Germline CDR1 reads DFQATT; CDR2 reads SNEGSKA (reference sequence). V lost 0 bases to trimming and J lost 1 base, with 12 bases between them. The CDR3 DNA is TGCAGTGCTAGAGATTGGGGGGACACGAACACTGAAGCTTTCTTT. This encodes CSARDWGDTNTEAFF.

This clonotype showed up many times. The V call is TRBV5-1, the J call TRBJ2-5; 7 bases match TRBD1. CDR3 length: 12 residues. The germline V gene encodes CDR1 SGHRS and CDR2 YFSETQ. Trimming cost V 4 bases and J 4 bases; bases outside gene matches: 1. The CDR3 nucleotides are TGCGCCAGCAGCCGACAGGGAGAGACCCAGTACTTC. This encodes CASSRQGETQYF.

This clonotype was detected only a few times. The V and J genes are TRBV29-1 and TRBJ2-3; the match to TRBD2 covers 8 bases. With V trimmed by 5 bases and J by 0 bases, 4 bases remained unmatched. Germline CDR1 SQVTM, CDR2 ANQGSEA. The CDR3 is made up of 14 amino acids. The CDR3 loop is CSVKLAVSTDTQYF. CDR3 coding DNA: TGCAGCGTTAAACTAGCGGTTAGCACAGATACGCAGTATTTT.

The rearrangement uses TRBV12-3 or TRBV12-4 and TRBJ1-1; maybe TRBD1 (6 bases). V lost 2 bases to trimming and J lost 8 bases, with 12 bases between them. There are 13 residues in the CDR3. The CDR3 DNA follows: TGTGCCAGCAGTTTATACTGGGGGGCGGAAGCTTTCTTT. This gives the protein CASSLYWGAEAFF.

There are a few counts of this clonotype. The chain combines TRBV27 with TRBJ1-2; possibly TRBD1 for D (5 bases). V was pared by 5 bases and J by 4 bases, with 20 bases between. The CDR3 is 16 residues long. Germline lookup yields CDR1 MNHEY and CDR2 SMNVEV (reference sequence). The CDR3 loop is CASSPRGTPESYGYTF. CDR3 nucleotides: TGTGCCAGCAGTCCCCGTGGGACCCCCGAGAGCTATGGCTACACCTTC.

The chain couples TRBV5-1 to TRBJ2-1, with D perhaps matching TRBD2 (6 bases). The CDR3 is 15 residues long. V shed 2 bases and J shed 2 bases, with 11 bases lying between them. Germline V lookup: CDR1 SGHRS, CDR2 YFSETQ. CDR3 nucleotides: TGCGCCAGCAGCTTTGGAGGGAGCCCCTACAATGAGCAGTTCTTC. Translated: CASSFGGSPYNEQFF.

This clonotype was recorded many times. The rearrangement uses TRBV6-6 and TRBJ1-2; D call uncertain. V lost 4 bases, J lost 4 bases, and 10 bases lay in between. The CDR3 is 13 residues long. Germline CDR1 is MNHNY and CDR2 is SVGAGI (reference sequence). CDR3 nucleotides: TGTGCCAGCAGTTCCCTTTTACGCTATGGCTACACCTTC. Translated: CASSSLLRYGYTF.

This clonotype has just a few counts. The CDR3 protein is CASSFGAHSGANVLTF. CDR3 nucleotides: TGTGCCAGCAGTTTTGGGGCTCACTCTGGGGCCAACGTCCTGACTTTC. The V and J genes are TRBV28 and TRBJ2-6; D is perhaps TRBD1 (5 bases). V shed 3 bases and J shed 0 bases, with 9 bases lying between them. The CDR3 spans 16 residues. Germline CDR1 and CDR2: MDHEN and SYDVKM.

This clonotype turned up a few times. CDR3 sequence reads: CASSLRTSLRGDTQYF. The CDR3 bases are TGTGCCAGCAGCTTGCGGACTAGCCTCCGCGGAGATACGCAGTATTTT. The chain employs TRBV7-8 and TRBJ2-3; TRBD2 agrees at 8 bases. V shed 3 bases, J shed 5 bases, and the junction held 10 bases outside the gene matches. The CDR3 consists of 16 residues. Looked up from germline, CDR1 is SGHVS and CDR2 is FQNEAQ.

This clonotype was found a few times. The junction does not match germline at one end; this may be a read error. The chain recombines TRBV28 with TRBJ2-1; TRBD2 agrees at 10 bases. This CDR3 has 16 residues. Germline CDR1 is MDHEN and CDR2 is SYDVKM. In DNA, the CDR3 is TGCGCCAGCAGTGTGCCTAGCGGGGGCTCCTACAATGAGCAGTTCTTC. Translating gives CASSVPSGGSYNEQFF. Combining the CDR3 with reference TRBV28 and TRBJ2-1 gives the whole variable domain DVKVTQSSRYLVKRTGEKVFLECVQDMDHENMFWYRQDPGLGLRLIYFSYDVKMKEKGDIPEGYSVSREKKERFSLILESASTNQTSMYLCASSVPSGGSYNEQFFGPGTRLTVL.

This clonotype showed up many times. In DNA, the CDR3 is TGTGCCAGCAGTTACTCGGGGACAAAGGCCTGGTACTTC. Residues: CASSYSGTKAWYF. The rearrangement uses TRBV6-7 and TRBJ2-4, with D possibly matching TRBD1 (6 bases). TRBV6-7 is reported as an ORF; its role is uncertain. CDR3 length: 13 amino acids. V was shortened by 0 bases and J by 15 bases, with 15 bases between the two germline ends.

This clonotype has only a few counts. The J gene is TRBJ1-4, the V gene TRBV6-2 or TRBV6-3; D possibly corresponds to TRBD1 (6 bases). V shed 3 bases and J shed 6 bases, with 11 bases lying between them. Germline CDR1 and CDR2: MNHEY and SVGEGT. CDR3 length equals 14 residues. The CDR3 DNA sequence: TGTGCCAGCAGTTATGACAGGAGGGATGAAAAACTGTTTTTT. This translates into CASSYDRRDEKLFF.

This clonotype was recorded a few times. J is TRBJ2-3 and V is TRBV20-1; D is undetermined. CDR3 size: 13 residues. Trimming took off 0 bases at V and 1 base at J, with 5 bases between the two ends. Germline V CDR1 and CDR2: DFQATT, SNEGSKA (reference sequence). This CDR3 is CSARDFGTDTQYF. Written as DNA, the CDR3 is TGCAGTGCTAGAGATTTTGGCACAGATACGCAGTATTTT.

The gene calls are TRBV29-1 and TRBJ1-2; TRBD1 aligns across 9 bases. Trimming at V came to 6 bases and at J to 2 bases, leaving 16 bases not matched to a gene. CDR3 length: 17 amino acids. Germline lookup yields CDR1 SQVTM and CDR2 ANQGSEA. Here the CDR3 reads CSVALMGQGIGNYGYTF. The CDR3 region has the DNA TGCAGCGTCGCCCTTATGGGACAGGGTATAGGGAACTATGGCTACACCTTC. Combining the CDR3 with reference TRBV29-1 and TRBJ1-2 gives the whole variable domain SAVISQKPSRDICQRGTSLTIQCQVDSQVTMMFWYRQQPGQSLTLIATANQGSEATYESGFVIDKFPISRPNLTFSTLTVSNMSPEDSSIYLCSVALMGQGIGNYGYTFGSGTRLTVV.

This sequence joins TRBV4-1 and TRBJ2-4, with D perhaps TRBD1 or TRBD2 (5 bases each). V shed 5 bases and J shed 5 bases, with 16 bases lying between them. Germline V gene lookup returns CDR1 MGHRA and CDR2 YSYEKL. This CDR3 has 15 residues. The CDR3 DNA follows: TGCGCCAGCAGCTTCCGAGGGGTGGGAGAAAACATTCAGTACTTC. Translation gives CASSFRGVGENIQYF.

Remarks on this clonotype: One end of the junction does not line up with germline, which may come from a read error. V is TRBV3-1 and J is TRBJ1-1, with D hard to call. CDR1 and CDR2 (germline): LGHDT, YNNKEL (reference sequence). The CDR3 extends over 16 amino acids. The CDR3 nucleotides are TGTGCCAGCAGCCCCTTAGAGAGCATAATGAACACTGGAGCTTTCTTT. Translation: CASSPLESIMNTGAFF.

This clonotype was counted between two and nine times. The chain uses TRBV4-1 and TRBJ2-7; 9 bases match TRBD1. With V trimmed by 0 bases and J by 3 bases, 6 bases remained unmatched. CDR3 length: 16 amino acids. Germline V gene lookup returns CDR1 MGHRA and CDR2 YSYEKL. The CDR3 here is CASSQDRETGGYEQYF. CDR3 sequence (DNA): TGCGCCAGCAGCCAAGATCGCGAGACAGGGGGCTACGAGCAGTACTTC.

The CDR3 DNA sequence: TGTGCCAGCAGCCAAGCTAGTCGGGTCAATGAGCAGTTCTTC. This encodes CASSQASRVNEQFF. The V and J genes are TRBV14 and TRBJ2-1; D is undetermined. The V gene's germline CDR1 is SGHDN and CDR2 FVKESK. Trimming removed 1 base at V and 6 bases at J, with 10 bases between. The CDR3 sequence is 14 residues long.

The genes are TRBV18 and TRBJ1-6; a possible D gene is TRBD1 (5 bases). Germline lookup yields CDR1 KGHSH and CDR2 LQKENI. There are 14 residues in the CDR3. V lost 6 bases, J lost 10 bases, and 16 bases lay in between. CDR3 DNA: TGTGCCAGCTCCTACGACATTAGGGACTCACCCCTCCACTTT. Residues: CASSYDIRDSPLHF.

This chain links TRBV2 with TRBJ2-5; unclear D gene. Germline loops: CDR1 SNHLY, CDR2 FYNNEI. The CDR3 consists of 14 residues. Trimming cost V 4 bases and J 2 bases, with 11 bases left between them. As DNA, the CDR3 is TGTGCCAGCAGTGGTAGCAGATCACAAGAGACCCAGTACTTC. Protein sequence: CASSGSRSQETQYF.

This clonotype was counted between two and nine times. The CDR3 coding sequence is TGTGCCAGCAGGCCCGACGTTGTCGGGGCCAACGTCCTGACTTTC. This translates into CASRPDVVGANVLTF. V is TRBV2 and J is TRBJ2-6; D not resolved. Trimming took off 6 bases at V and 4 bases at J, with 13 bases between the two ends. The germline CDR1 and CDR2 sequences are SNHLY and FYNNEI. The CDR3 has 15 amino acids.

The J gene is TRBJ1-3, the V gene TRBV6-1; a possible D gene is TRBD1 (5 bases). CDR1 and CDR2 (germline): MNHNS, SASEGT. V shed 7 bases and J shed 0 bases, with 10 bases lying between them. The CDR3 consists of 14 residues. CDR3 region: CASMGEPSGNTIYF. The CDR3 DNA follows: TGTGCCAGCATGGGGGAACCCTCTGGAAACACCATATATTTT.